This TCR beta chain is drawn from a study of cytomegalovirus exposure and HLA in healthy donors. General study findings and limits: Rare TCR sequences predominated, though certain public TCRs were found in many donors.

A note on this clone: Its antigen is currently unknown.

Regarding donors, all were healthy bone marrow donors. V was clipped by 7 bases and J by 0 bases, with 15 bases between them. This CDR3 region has 15 residues. Germline CDR1 MNHEY, CDR2 SMNVEV (reference sequence). The PCR had 60 Vbeta and 13 Jbeta primers. Clones were read by immunoSEQ multiplex PCR, and TCRdb kept only the in-frame ones, dropping some. The profile shows about 300,000 clones, approximately 90% of them singletons. The rearrangement uses TRBV27 and TRBJ1-1; D gene uncertain. The sequence came from a man in his forties in good health and CMV-seropositive. Sequencing input: PBMCs. The CDR3 loop reads CASILSGSMNTEAFF. The CDR3 nucleotides read TGTGCCAGCATCCTCTCGGGGTCCATGAACACTGAAGCTTTCTTT.